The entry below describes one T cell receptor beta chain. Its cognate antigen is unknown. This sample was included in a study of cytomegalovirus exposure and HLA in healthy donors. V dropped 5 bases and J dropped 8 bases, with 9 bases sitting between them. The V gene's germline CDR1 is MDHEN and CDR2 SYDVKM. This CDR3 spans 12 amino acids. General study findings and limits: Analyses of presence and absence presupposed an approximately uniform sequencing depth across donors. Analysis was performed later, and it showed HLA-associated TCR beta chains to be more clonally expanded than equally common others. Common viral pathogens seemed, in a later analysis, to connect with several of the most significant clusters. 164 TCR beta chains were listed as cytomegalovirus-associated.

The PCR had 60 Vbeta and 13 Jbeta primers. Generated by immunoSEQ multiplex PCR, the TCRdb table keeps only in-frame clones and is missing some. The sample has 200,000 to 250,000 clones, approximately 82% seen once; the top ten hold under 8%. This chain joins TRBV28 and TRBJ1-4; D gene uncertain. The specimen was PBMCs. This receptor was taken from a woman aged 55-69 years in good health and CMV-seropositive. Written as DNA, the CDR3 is TGTGCCAGCAGTGCCTTACAGGAAAAACTGTTTTTT. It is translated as CASSALQEKLFF.